The present T cell receptor beta chain was sequenced within a study of T cell repertoires in cytomegalovirus infection. TCRdb fed the reads into MiXCR, producing one record per CDR3 protein. The profile shows some 310,000 distinct CDR3 sequences, 25% of them singletons. Germline lookup yields CDR1 LNHDA and CDR2 SQIVND (reference sequence). The CDR3 sequence is 15 residues long. V was pared by 3 bases and J by 1 base, with 10 bases between. As concerns this clonotype: What it recognizes is unknown.

The TCR comes from a human donor in good health (CMV status not recorded). Some clones in this sample may be carry-over from other donors' samples. The chain couples TRBV19 to TRBJ2-1; D possibly corresponds to TRBD1 (5 bases). The input for sequencing was cultured PBMCs, taken from culture after CMV antigen stimulation. Here the CDR3 reads CASSIYRGSYNEQFF. For the CDR3, the DNA is TGTGCCAGTAGTATTTATAGGGGTTCCTACAATGAGCAGTTCTTC.